These 13 T cell receptor beta chains were all obtained from the same sample, sequenced in a study of blood T cells in healthy people across ages. Together with a sample-barcoded 5' primer, a J-beta primer mix was included in a second PCR lasting roughly 6 to 12 cycles. TCRdb used MiXCR to reprocess the 5' RACE reads, holding one entry per CDR3 protein. The sample shows 1.5 million to 2 million distinct CDR3 sequences, around 36% of them seen only once. Sequenced input: blood. All receptors come from a woman younger than 45 in good health.

The V and J genes are TRBV6-2 or TRBV6-3 and TRBJ2-1; 16 positions match TRBD2. Trimming removed 7 bases from V and 5 bases from J; junction bases left unmatched: 5. The CDR3 has 16 amino acids. Looked up from germline, CDR1 is MNHEY and CDR2 is SVGEGT. CDR3 protein: CASIKGLAGGDNEQFF. The DNA of the CDR3 is TGTGCCAGCATCAAGGGACTAGCGGGGGGGGACAATGAGCAGTTCTTC.

This chain uses TRBV15 with TRBJ2-1, with D uncertain. Germline V gene data show CDR1 as LNHNV and CDR2 as YYDKDF (reference sequence). This CDR3 contains 12 residues. V was clipped by 3 bases and J by 6 bases, with 6 bases between them. CDR3 nucleotides: TGTGCCACCAGCAGGGGTAGCAATGAGCAGTTCTTC. Protein sequence: CATSRGSNEQFF.

The J gene is TRBJ1-2, the V gene TRBV7-9; the D gene is possibly TRBD1 (5 bases). Germline V gene sequence: CDR1 SEHNR, CDR2 FQNEAQ (reference sequence). V was clipped by 4 bases and J by 6 bases, with 15 bases between them. The CDR3 has 14 amino acids. The CDR3 DNA reads TGTGCCAGCAGCTGGGGGTCAACCCTCGATGGCTACACCTTC. Translating gives CASSWGSTLDGYTF.

This rearrangement joins TRBV6-5 to TRBJ1-5; TRBD1 might be the D (5 bases). The CDR3 spans 16 residues. Trimming removed 5 bases at V and 3 bases at J, with 17 bases between. The germline CDR1 and CDR2 sequences are MNHEY and SVGAGI. The CDR3, as DNA: TGTGCCAGCAGTCGGGGCGGGGGTCGGAACAATCAGCCCCAGCATTTT. Its translation: CASSRGGGRNNQPQHF.

The J gene is TRBJ2-1, the V gene TRBV14; 9 positions match TRBD2. The CDR3 sequence is 19 residues long. J was trimmed by 4 bases and V by 0 bases; bases with no gene match: 13. Germline lookup yields CDR1 SGHDN and CDR2 FVKESK. The CDR3 reads CASSQELGSSGGAYNEQFF. The CDR3 coding sequence is TGTGCCAGCAGCCAAGAACTGGGCAGTAGCGGGGGAGCATACAATGAGCAGTTCTTC.

V is TRBV20-1 and J is TRBJ1-2; tentatively, D is TRBD1 (6 bases). This CDR3 is 14 amino acids long. Germline values: CDR1 DFQATT, CDR2 SNEGSKA (reference sequence). The V and J ends lost 7 bases and 5 bases respectively, with 20 bases between them. CDR3 in amino acids: CSVRPPGQKYGYTF. As DNA, the CDR3 is TGCAGTGTCCGGCCCCCGGGACAAAAATATGGCTACACCTTC.

This clonotype was found many times. The rearrangement uses TRBV12-3 or TRBV12-4 and TRBJ1-2, with unresolved D. The CDR3 runs 13 residues. Trimming pared 3 bases from V and 5 bases from J, leaving 10 bases between. The CDR3 DNA is TGTGCCAGCAGTTTGAACAAAGGGTATGGCTACACCTTC. Its translation is CASSLNKGYGYTF.

Note on this clonotype: A read error may produce the germline difference seen at one junction end. The V and J genes are TRBV3-1 and TRBJ1-6; the match to TRBD1 covers 7 bases. Per germline, CDR1 LGHDT and CDR2 YNNKEL (reference sequence). CDR3 length: 14 residues. CDR3 sequence: CASNQTTGVSPLHF. CDR3 coding DNA: TGTGCCAGCAACCAAACCACAGGGGTCTCACCCCTCCACTTT.

This clonotype showed up many times. The chain has TRBV29-1 and TRBJ2-5, with 9 bases aligning to TRBD2. The CDR3 runs 16 residues. The V segment lost 0 bases and the J segment 5 bases; nucleotides outside the gene matches: 10. Germline CDR1 reads SQVTM; CDR2 reads ANQGSEA. CDR3 DNA: TGCAGCGTTGAAGATCTCGGTAGCGGGAGTAAGGAGACCCAGTACTTC. Residues: CSVEDLGSGSKETQYF. The entire variable domain, with the rest obtained from reference TRBV29-1 and TRBJ2-5, is as follows: SAVISQKPSRDICQRGTSLTIQCQVDSQVTMMFWYRQQPGQSLTLIATANQGSEATYESGFVIDKFPISRPNLTFSTLTVSNMSPEDSSIYLCSVEDLGSGSKETQYFGPGTRLLVL.

This clonotype was recorded a few times. CDR3 DNA: TGTGCCAGCAGGCACCCTAACACTGAAGCTTTCTTT. Encoded protein: CASRHPNTEAFF. The chain uses TRBV6-5 and TRBJ1-1; D is undetermined. The germline gives CDR1 MNHEY, CDR2 SVGAGI. The length of the CDR3 is 12 residues. The V end lost 6 bases, the J end lost 2 bases, and 7 bases lay between the germline ends.

This CDR3 reads CASSFEGFGVNEQFF. Written as DNA, the CDR3 is TGTGCCAGCAGCTTTGAGGGGTTCGGGGTTAATGAGCAGTTCTTC. The chain joins TRBV7-3 to TRBJ2-1, with D perhaps being TRBD1 or TRBD2 (5 bases each). V was clipped by 3 bases and J by 7 bases, with 16 bases between them. In germline, CDR1 is SGHTA, CDR2 FQGTGA. CDR3 size: 15 residues.

The chain employs TRBV15 and TRBJ2-1; 9 bases are a match to TRBD1. The J segment lost 4 bases and the V segment lost 4 bases, leaving 8 bases of the junction unmatched. Germline assignment: CDR1 LNHNV and CDR2 YYDKDF (reference sequence). This CDR3 is 16 amino acids long. CDR3 sequence: CATSILTGQGYNEQFF. In DNA form, the CDR3 reads TGTGCCACCAGCATTCTCACGGGACAGGGATACAATGAGCAGTTCTTC.

This rearrangement joins TRBV20-1 to TRBJ1-6; D is unclear. This CDR3 spans 13 amino acids. Germline loops: CDR1 DFQATT, CDR2 SNEGSKA (reference sequence). V was trimmed by 6 bases and J by 4 bases, leaving 10 bases between them. The CDR3 loop is CSARRVYNSPLHF. Written as DNA, the CDR3 is TGCAGTGCCAGGCGGGTGTATAATTCACCCCTCCACTTT.